This entry describes one T cell receptor beta chain. Its specificity is not known. Method: immunoSEQ multiplex PCR; TCRdb's copy keeps in-frame clones and lacks some. The sample yields fewer than 70,000 clones, 84% seen once. The record originates from a study of a mutant IDH1 vaccine in newly diagnosed glioma. Study-level information: Vaccines began 4-6 weeks after radiotherapy alone, or with temozolomide cycles.

Described time point: week 11, during vaccination. In every dose of vaccine, 300 ug of mutant IDH1 20-mer peptide was given alongside topical imiquimod. The study enrolled donors with new WHO grade 3 or 4 IDH1-mutant, ATRX-lost astrocytomas. Trimming cost V 3 bases and J 1 base; bases outside gene matches: 7. CDR3 size: 19 residues. Germline values: CDR1 LNHDA, CDR2 SQIVND (reference sequence). Whole-study findings and limits: With respect to changes in top peripheral T cell clonotypes, pseudoprogression seemed unrelated.

The receptor was isolated from a man aged 30 to 45 with glioma. This rearrangement joins TRBV19 to TRBJ2-1; TRBD2 aligns across 15 bases. This specimen consisted of PBMCs, obtained from a glioma patient whose treatment included an IDH1 peptide vaccine. The CDR3 loop reads CASSIGLAGGLESYNEQFF. The DNA for the CDR3 is TGTGCCAGTAGTATTGGACTAGCGGGAGGGCTCGAATCCTACAATGAGCAGTTCTTC.